Following are 8 T cell receptor beta chains from one sample sequenced in a study of cytomegalovirus exposure and HLA in healthy donors. The PCR contained 60 Vbeta and 13 Jbeta primers. The repertoire was sequenced with immunoSEQ multiplex PCR; TCRdb's copy has only in-frame clones and lacks some. The data contain tens of thousands of clones, roughly 76% of them seen just once; the ten biggest clones take up 9.5% to 13%. Sequencing was carried out using PBMCs. These TCRs come from a male donor in good health and CMV-seropositive.

Here the CDR3 DNA reads TGTGCCAGCAGTCGACCGGGGGAGCAGTTCTTC. Residues: CASSRPGEQFF. This chain joins TRBV28 and TRBJ2-1, with D tentatively TRBD2 (5 bases). The CDR3 consists of 11 residues. V shed 5 bases and J shed 10 bases, with 9 bases lying between them. Germline V gene data show CDR1 as MDHEN and CDR2 as SYDVKM.

In this sample, this clone turned up a few times. V and J are TRBV10-2 and TRBJ1-3; the match to TRBD1 covers 7 bases. Germline V gives CDR1 WSHSY, CDR2 SAAADI. The V and J ends lost 5 bases and 5 bases, in that order; junction bases with no gene match: 6. The CDR3 is 14 amino acids. In DNA form, the CDR3 reads TGCGCCAGCAGTTCCCTGGACAGGAGAAACACCATATATTTT. Amino acid sequence: CASSSLDRRNTIYF.

The chain carries TRBV7-3 and TRBJ2-3; 7 bases agree with TRBD2. The ends lost 1 base at V and 0 bases at J; junction bases unmatched: 7. The CDR3 totals 17 residues. Germline V gene sequence: CDR1 SGHTA, CDR2 FQGTGA. The CDR3, as DNA: TGTGCCAGCAGCTTAATGGGGCTAGCGGAGAGCACAGATACGCAGTATTTT. Translation: CASSLMGLAESTDTQYF.

At least ten counts were recorded for this clone. V usage is TRBV25-1 and J usage is TRBJ2-3; 14 bases agree with TRBD2. Trimming cost V 2 bases and J 1 base; bases outside gene matches: 5. The CDR3 is made up of 18 amino acids. Germline V lookup: CDR1 MGHDK, CDR2 SYGVNS. CDR3 sequence: CASSESGLAGGRTDTQYF. DNA of the CDR3: TGTGCCAGCAGTGAAAGCGGACTAGCGGGGGGCCGCACAGATACGCAGTATTTT. The full variable domain, its missing parts supplied by reference TRBV25-1 and TRBJ2-3, is EADIYQTPRYLVIGTGKKITLECSQTMGHDKMYWYQQDPGMELHLIHYSYGVNSTEKGDLSSESTVSRIRTEHFPLTLESARPSHTSQYLCASSESGLAGGRTDTQYFGPGTRLTVL.

This clone came up once. This rearrangement joins TRBV6-1 to TRBJ2-5, with TRBD2 as a possible D gene (5 bases). The CDR3 runs to 14 residues. CDR1 is MNHNS, CDR2 SASEGT, per germline. V was pared by 7 bases and J by 5 bases, with 17 bases between. The CDR3 DNA sequence: TGTGCCAGCACTCATAATCACGAGCGGGAGACCCAGTACTTC. It encodes CASTHNHERETQYF.

The V and J genes are TRBV5-8 and TRBJ1-2; D is possibly TRBD1 (6 bases). The CDR3 extends over 12 amino acids. Germline values: CDR1 SGHTS, CDR2 YDEGEE. V was pared by 0 bases and J by 12 bases, with 12 bases between. The CDR3 DNA reads as TGTGCCAGCAGCTTGGCACGGGGGGCAGACACCTTC. Its protein is CASSLARGADTF.

The rearrangement links TRBV5-1 to TRBJ2-3, with D possibly TRBD2 on 5 matching bases. The CDR3 has 15 residues. The germline gives CDR1 SGHRS, CDR2 YFSETQ. Trimming left V 0 bases short and J 2 bases short, with 10 bases between. The CDR3 loop reads CASSLGGRDTDTQYF. DNA for the CDR3: TGCGCCAGCAGCTTGGGAGGGCGCGACACAGATACGCAGTATTTT.

The rearrangement uses TRBV5-1 and TRBJ2-7; 10 bases fit TRBD2. CDR1 and CDR2 (germline): SGHRS, YFSETQ. V shed 2 bases and J 4 bases; nucleotides not matched to a gene: 6. CDR3 length: 15 residues. CDR3 residues: CASSLSSGSVYEQYF. The CDR3 nucleotides read TGCGCCAGCAGCTTATCTAGCGGGAGTGTTTACGAGCAGTACTTC.